Listed below are T cell receptor beta chains from one sample, sequenced in a study of T cells after yellow fever vaccination. TCRdb redid the calling of the 5' RACE reads with MiXCR, one entry per CDR3 protein. The data show approximately 300,000 distinct CDR3 sequences, around 6.8% seen once. The sample consisted of PBMCs, taken 45 days after the first yellow fever vaccination. These receptors were obtained from a young man who received the YFV17D yellow fever vaccine. CDR3s include the opening cysteine and the closing phenylalanine or tryptophan. The D gene is left open where the match is weak. A clone size is listed for some rows: how often the clone was seen (once, few, many), or a class if it is expanded.

clone size | J gene | D gene | V gene | CDR3 DNA | CDR3 protein
- | TRBJ2-4 | TRBD1 | TRBV12-3/TRBV12-4 | TGTGCCAGCAGCCGGGACAGTACCCTTCAGTACTTC | CASSRDSTLQYF
few | TRBJ1-1 | TRBD1 | TRBV4-1 | TGCGCCAGCAGCCAAGGGGGACAGGGTGGCACTGAAGCTTTCTTT | CASSQGGQGGTEAFF
- | TRBJ2-2 | - | TRBV20-1 | TGCAGTGCCTCGACAGTGAACACCGGGGAGCTGTTTTTT | CSASTVNTGELFF
- | TRBJ1-3 | - | TRBV7-3 | TGTGCCAGCAGCTTAGTAGACGGGGACACCACATATTTT | CASSLVDGDTTYF
few | TRBJ1-5 | - | TRBV28 | TGTGCCAGCAGTTTGATGGGGGATGAGCCCCAGCATTTT | CASSLMGDEPQHF
- | TRBJ1-6 | - | TRBV30 | TGTGCCTGGACATCAGGGGTATCACCCCTCCACTTT | CAWTSGVSPLHF
- | TRBJ2-1 | TRBD1 | TRBV2 | TGTGCCAGATTAACCGGGACAGGGGGAGATGAGCAGTTCTTC | CARLTGTGGDEQFF
few | TRBJ1-2 | - | TRBV5-1 | TGCGCCAGCCAAGAAGGGGACTATGGCTACACCTTC | CASQEGDYGYTF
- | TRBJ2-5 | - | TRBV10-2 | TGCGCCAGCAGTGACGATGGGGGTCTGGGAGAGACCCAGTACTTC | CASSDDGGLGETQYF
- | TRBJ2-5 | - | TRBV3-1 | TGTGCCAGCAGCTCGCTAAGGGGGAAGGGAGAGACCCAGTACTTC | CASSSLRGKGETQYF
many | TRBJ2-2 | - | TRBV5-1 | TGCGCCAGCATGGGGGGGCCGAACACCGGGGAGCTGTTTTTT | CASMGGPNTGELFF
few | TRBJ2-4 | TRBD1 | TRBV15 | TGTGCCACCAGCAGAGATTCGGGGACAGGGGGCGTCATTCAGTACTTC | CATSRDSGTGGVIQYF
- | TRBJ2-2 | TRBD1 | TRBV7-9 | TGTGCCAGCATTACCGGGACAGCGAACACCGGGGAGCTGTTTTTT | CASITGTANTGELFF
many | TRBJ1-6 | - | TRBV27 | TGTGCCAGCAGTTTGCTCGGGGTGAACTATTCACCCCTCCACTTT | CASSLLGVNYSPLHF
few | TRBJ2-7 | - | TRBV27 | TGTGCCAGCAGTAACAGACCCTACGAGCAGTACTTC | CASSNRPYEQYF
few | TRBJ2-7 | - | TRBV6-2/TRBV6-3 | TGTGCCAGCAGTTACAAGGGGGTAGTCCACGAGCAGTACTTC | CASSYKGVVHEQYF